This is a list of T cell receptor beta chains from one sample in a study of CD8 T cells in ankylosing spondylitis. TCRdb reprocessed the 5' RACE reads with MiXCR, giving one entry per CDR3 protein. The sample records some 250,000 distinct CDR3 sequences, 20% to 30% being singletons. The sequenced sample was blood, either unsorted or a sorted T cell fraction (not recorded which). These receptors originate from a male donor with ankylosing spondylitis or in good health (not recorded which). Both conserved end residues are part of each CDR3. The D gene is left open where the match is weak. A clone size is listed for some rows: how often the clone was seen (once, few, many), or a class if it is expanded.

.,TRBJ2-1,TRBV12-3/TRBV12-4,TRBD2,CASIPSGGENEQFF,TGTGCCAGCATCCCAAGCGGGGGGGAGAATGAGCAGTTCTTC
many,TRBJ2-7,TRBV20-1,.,CSAPLARDTYEQYF,TGCAGTGCTCCCCTGGCGAGGGATACCTACGAGCAGTACTTC
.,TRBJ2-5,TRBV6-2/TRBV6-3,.,CASSRDLQETQYF,TGTGCCAGCAGCCGGGACCTCCAAGAGACCCAGTACTTC
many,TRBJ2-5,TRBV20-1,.,CSASPSPAKETQYF,TGCAGTGCTAGCCCATCCCCAGCCAAAGAGACCCAGTACTTC
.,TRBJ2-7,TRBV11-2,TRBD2,CASSPIRDYSYEQYF,TGTGCCAGCAGCCCCATCCGGGACTACTCCTACGAGCAGTACTTC
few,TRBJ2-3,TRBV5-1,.,CASSLQGYADTQYF,TGCGCCAGCAGCTTGCAGGGGTATGCAGATACGCAGTATTTT
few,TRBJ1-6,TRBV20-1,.,CSAGRVYGNSPLHF,TGCAGTGCTGGGAGGGTTTATGGGAATTCACCCCTCCACTTT
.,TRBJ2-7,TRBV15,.,CATSRHGDGISYEQYF,TGTGCCACCAGCAGGCATGGGGACGGTATCTCCTACGAGCAGTACTTC
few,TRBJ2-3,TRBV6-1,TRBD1,CASSIGTGGTDTQYF,TGTGCCAGCAGCATCGGGACAGGGGGCACAGATACGCAGTATTTT
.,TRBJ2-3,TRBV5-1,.,CASSLRAGVADTQYF,TGCGCCAGCAGCTTGAGGGCAGGGGTAGCAGATACGCAGTATTTT
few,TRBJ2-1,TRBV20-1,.,CSARGPADPNEQFF,TGCAGTGCTAGAGGTCCCGCAGACCCAAATGAGCAGTTCTTC
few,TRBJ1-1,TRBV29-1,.,CSGGERDAEAFF,TGCAGCGGGGGGGAACGGGACGCCGAAGCTTTCTTT
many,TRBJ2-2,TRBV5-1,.,CASSSGTSNTGELFF,TGCGCCAGCAGCTCCGGGACATCGAACACCGGGGAGCTGTTTTTT
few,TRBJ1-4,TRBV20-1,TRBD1,CSARDRTSTNEKLFF,TGCAGTGCTCGGGACAGGACCTCAACTAATGAAAAACTGTTTTTT
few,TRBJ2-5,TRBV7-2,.,CASSFGIQETQYF,TGTGCCAGCAGCTTCGGAATACAAGAGACCCAGTACTTC
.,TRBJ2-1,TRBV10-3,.,CAISEPFRDRNEQFF,TGTGCCATCAGTGAGCCGTTCAGGGATCGAAATGAGCAGTTCTTC
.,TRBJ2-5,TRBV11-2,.,CASSPDKTQYF,TGTGCCAGCAGCCCAGACAAGACCCAGTACTTC
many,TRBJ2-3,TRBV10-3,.,CAIMSPLLDTQYF,TGTGCCATCATGTCCCCCCTACTGGATACGCAGTATTTT
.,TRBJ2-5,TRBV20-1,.,CSAPTQGGETQYF,TGCAGTGCCCCGACGCAGGGGGGAGAGACCCAGTACTTC
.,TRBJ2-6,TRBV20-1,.,CSARYTDLSGANVLTF,TGCAGTGCTAGATATACAGACCTCTCTGGGGCCAACGTCCTGACTTTC
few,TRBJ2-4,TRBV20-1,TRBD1,CSARDGTEIVKNIQYF,TGCAGTGCTAGAGATGGGACAGAGATCGTCAAAAACATTCAGTACTTC
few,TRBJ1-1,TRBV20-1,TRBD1,CSASTDRGANTEAFF,TGCAGTGCTAGTACGGACAGGGGGGCGAACACTGAAGCTTTCTTT
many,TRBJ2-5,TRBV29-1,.,CSVEVGAGETQYF,TGCAGCGTTGAAGTGGGGGCTGGGGAGACCCAGTACTTC
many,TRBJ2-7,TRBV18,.,CASSPEVQTGLNLYEQYF,TGTGCCAGCTCGCCGGAGGTCCAGACAGGACTCAACCTTTACGAGCAGTACTTC
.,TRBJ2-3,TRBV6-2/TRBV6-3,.,CASSSTRPHFSTDTQYF,TGTGCCAGCAGTTCCACTCGCCCTCACTTCAGCACAGATACGCAGTATTTT
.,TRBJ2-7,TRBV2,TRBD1,CASSPNRDRGREQYF,TGTGCCAGCAGTCCGAACCGGGACAGGGGACGGGAGCAGTACTTC
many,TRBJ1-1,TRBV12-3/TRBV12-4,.,CASSHPGWPLTNTEAFF,TGTGCCAGCAGTCACCCAGGGTGGCCCCTTACGAACACTGAAGCTTTCTTT
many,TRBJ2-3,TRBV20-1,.,CSARDTLEAYADTQYF,TGCAGTGCTAGAGATACGCTCGAAGCTTATGCAGATACGCAGTATTTT
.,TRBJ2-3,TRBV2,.,CASSGTASTDTQYF,TGTGCCAGCAGTGGGACAGCGAGCACAGATACGCAGTATTTT
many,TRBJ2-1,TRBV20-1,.,CSARDWGDEQFF,TGCAGTGCTAGAGATTGGGGCGATGAGCAGTTCTTC
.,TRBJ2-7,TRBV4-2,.,CASSRERGREQYF,TGTGCCAGCAGCCGGGAACGGGGGCGGGAGCAGTACTTC
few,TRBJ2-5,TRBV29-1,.,CSVEDRGQETQYF,TGCAGCGTTGAAGACAGGGGCCAAGAGACCCAGTACTTC
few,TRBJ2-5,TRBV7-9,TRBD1,CASSLVSGTVGMWTQYF,TGTGCCAGCAGCTTAGTGTCGGGGACAGTGGGAATGTGGACCCAGTACTTC
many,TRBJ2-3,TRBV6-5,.,CASSYGWGGSTDTQYF,TGTGCCAGCAGTTACGGATGGGGGGGCAGCACAGATACGCAGTATTTT
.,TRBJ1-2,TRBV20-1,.,CSAPLDGGRGYTF,TGCAGTGCTCCCTTGGACGGGGGCCGGGGCTACACCTTC
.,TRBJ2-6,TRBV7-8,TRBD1,CASAGGSGANVLTF,TGTGCCAGTGCAGGGGGCTCTGGGGCCAACGTCCTGACTTTC
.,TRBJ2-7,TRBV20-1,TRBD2,CSARRSGGAYEQYF,TGCAGTGCTAGACGTAGCGGGGGGGCTTACGAGCAGTACTTC
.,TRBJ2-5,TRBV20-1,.,CSVQRARHPQYF,TGCAGTGTTCAGAGGGCTAGGCACCCCCAGTACTTC
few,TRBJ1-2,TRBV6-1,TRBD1,CASRTTPDRVYGYTF,TGTGCCAGCAGAACAACACCGGACAGGGTCTATGGCTACACCTTC
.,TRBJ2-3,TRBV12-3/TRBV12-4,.,CASSSGTATQYF,TGTGCCAGCAGTTCAGGGACGGCCACGCAGTATTTT
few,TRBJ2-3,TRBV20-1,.,CSARDPQEPDTQYF,TGCAGTGCTAGAGATCCCCAGGAACCAGATACGCAGTATTTT
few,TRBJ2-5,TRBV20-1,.,CSVLLNQETQYF,TGCAGTGTCCTGCTGAACCAAGAGACCCAGTACTTC
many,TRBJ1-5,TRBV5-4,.,CASSDFPSGPQHF,TGTGCCAGCAGCGATTTTCCGAGTGGGCCCCAGCATTTT
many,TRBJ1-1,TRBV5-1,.,CASSLYPGTSEAFF,TGCGCCAGCAGCCTCTACCCTGGGACATCTGAAGCTTTCTTT
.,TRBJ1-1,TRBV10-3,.,CAISVTQNTEAFF,TGTGCCATCAGTGTTACCCAGAACACTGAAGCTTTCTTT
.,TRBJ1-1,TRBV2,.,CASTIIQTGTEAFF,TGTGCCAGCACCATAATACAGACAGGCACTGAAGCTTTCTTT
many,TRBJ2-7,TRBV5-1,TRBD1,CASSKTGVYEQYF,TGCGCCAGCAGCAAGACAGGGGTCTACGAGCAGTACTTC
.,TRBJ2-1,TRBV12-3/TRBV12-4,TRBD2,CASSFSGGPTSGNEQFF,TGTGCCAGCAGTTTTAGCGGGGGGCCCACCTCAGGCAATGAGCAGTTCTTC
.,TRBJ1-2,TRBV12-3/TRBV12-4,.,CASGRQANYGYTF,TGTGCCAGCGGCAGGCAAGCTAACTATGGCTACACCTTC
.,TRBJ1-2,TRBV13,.,CASSLLTAGEAGYTF,TGTGCCAGCAGCTTATTAACGGCAGGGGAGGCTGGCTACACCTTC
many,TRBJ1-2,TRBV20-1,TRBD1,CSAKQGEFTGYTF,TGCAGTGCTAAACAGGGGGAATTTACGGGCTACACCTTC
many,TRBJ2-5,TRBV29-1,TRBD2,CSVGGGIDPYQETQYF,TGCAGCGTTGGGGGAGGGATCGACCCCTACCAAGAGACCCAGTACTTC
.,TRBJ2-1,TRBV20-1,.,CSALRMFRGAEQFF,TGCAGTGCCCTCCGCATGTTTCGAGGGGCTGAGCAGTTCTTC
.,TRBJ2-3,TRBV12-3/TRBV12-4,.,CASSPHPSIRDTQYF,TGTGCCAGCAGCCCTCACCCGTCTATCAGAGATACGCAGTATTTT